This T cell receptor beta chain appears in the sequencing data of a study of cytomegalovirus exposure and HLA in healthy donors. CDR1 SGHDN and CDR2 FVKESK come from the germline V gene. There are 14 residues in the CDR3. V gave up 0 bases and J gave up 3 bases, with 8 bases separating them. This clone was observed a single time. PCR involved 60 Vbeta and 13 Jbeta primers. Sequencing was performed with immunoSEQ multiplex PCR; in TCRdb, only in-frame clones are kept and a portion is missing. The table records roughly 190,000 clones, 70% to 75% of them present only once. The TCR was taken from a woman aged 30 to 39 in good health and CMV-seropositive. The specimen sequenced was PBMCs. The chain has TRBV14 and TRBJ1-2; D remains unclear. The CDR3 loop is CASSQDALYYGYTF. In nucleotides, the CDR3 is TGTGCCAGCAGCCAAGATGCTCTATACTATGGCTACACCTTC.